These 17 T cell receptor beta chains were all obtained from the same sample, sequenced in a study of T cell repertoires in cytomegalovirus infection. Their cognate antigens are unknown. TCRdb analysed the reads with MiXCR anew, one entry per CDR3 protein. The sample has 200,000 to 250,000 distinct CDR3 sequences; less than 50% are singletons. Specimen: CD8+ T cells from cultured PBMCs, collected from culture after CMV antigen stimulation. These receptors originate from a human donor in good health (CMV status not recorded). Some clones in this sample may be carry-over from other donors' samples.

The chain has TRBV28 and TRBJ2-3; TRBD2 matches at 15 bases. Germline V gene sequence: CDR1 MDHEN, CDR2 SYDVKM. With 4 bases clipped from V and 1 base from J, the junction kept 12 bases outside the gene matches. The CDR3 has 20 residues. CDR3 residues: CASSSPGTSGRSYGTDTQYF. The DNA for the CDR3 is TGTGCCAGCAGTTCTCCCGGGACTAGCGGGAGGTCTTATGGCACAGATACGCAGTATTTT.

CDR3: CASSLNGGMNTEAFF. The DNA for the CDR3 is TGTGCCAGCAGCTTAAACGGGGGCATGAACACTGAAGCTTTCTTT. The V call is TRBV7-3, the J call TRBJ1-1; the D gene is possibly TRBD1 (6 bases). Germline CDR1 is SGHTA and CDR2 is FQGTGA. The CDR3 sequence is 15 residues long. V was shortened by 1 base and J by 0 bases, with 9 bases between the two germline ends. The whole variable domain, remainder taken from reference TRBV7-3 and TRBJ1-1, is GAGVSQTPSNKVTEKGKYVELRCDPISGHTALYWYRQSLGQGPEFLIYFQGTGAADDSGLPNDRFFAVRPEGSVSTLKIQRTERGDSAVYLCASSLNGGMNTEAFFGQGTRLTVV.

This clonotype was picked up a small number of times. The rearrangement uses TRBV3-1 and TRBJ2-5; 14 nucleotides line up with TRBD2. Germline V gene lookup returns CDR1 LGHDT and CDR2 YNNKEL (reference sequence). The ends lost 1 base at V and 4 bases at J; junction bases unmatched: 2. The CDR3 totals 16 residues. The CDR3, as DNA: TGTGCCAGCAGCCAAGGACTAGCGGGAGGGATAGAGACCCAGTACTTC. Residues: CASSQGLAGGIETQYF.

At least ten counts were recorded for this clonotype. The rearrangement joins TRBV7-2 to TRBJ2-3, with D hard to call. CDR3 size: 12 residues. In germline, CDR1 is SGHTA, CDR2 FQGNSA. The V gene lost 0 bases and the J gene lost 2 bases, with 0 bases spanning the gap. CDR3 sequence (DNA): TGTGCCAGCAGCTTAGCCACAGATACGCAGTATTTT. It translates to CASSLATDTQYF.

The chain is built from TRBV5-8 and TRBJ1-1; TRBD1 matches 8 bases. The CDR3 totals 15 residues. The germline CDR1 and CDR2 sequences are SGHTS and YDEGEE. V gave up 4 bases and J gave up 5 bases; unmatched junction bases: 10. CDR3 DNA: TGTGCCAGCAGCCAAAGGCGGACAGGGAAGACTGAAGCTTTCTTT. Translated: CASSQRRTGKTEAFF. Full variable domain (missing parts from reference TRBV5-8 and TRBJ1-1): EAGVTQSPTHLIKTRGQQATLRCSPISGHTSVYWYQQALGLGLQFLLWYDEGEERNRGNFPPRFSGRQFPNYSSELNVNALELEDSALYLCASSQRRTGKTEAFFGQGTRLTVV.

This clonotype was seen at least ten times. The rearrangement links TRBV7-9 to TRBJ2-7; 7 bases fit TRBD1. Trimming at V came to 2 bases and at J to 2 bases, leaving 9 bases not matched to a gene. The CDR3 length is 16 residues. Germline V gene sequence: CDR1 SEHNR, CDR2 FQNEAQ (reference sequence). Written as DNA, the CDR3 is TGTGCCAGCAGCTTAAATTTGGGACAGAGGGCCTACGAGCAGTACTTC. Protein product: CASSLNLGQRAYEQYF.

The CDR3 sequence: CASSQGSGGPLNEQFF. The CDR3 DNA is TGTGCCAGCAGCCAAGGCAGCGGGGGGCCGTTGAATGAGCAGTTCTTC. The V and J genes are TRBV4-2 and TRBJ2-1; TRBD2 aligns across 9 bases. The V and J ends lost 1 base and 7 bases, in that order; junction bases with no gene match: 8. The CDR3 runs 16 residues. The V gene's germline CDR1 is LGHNA and CDR2 YNFKEQ.

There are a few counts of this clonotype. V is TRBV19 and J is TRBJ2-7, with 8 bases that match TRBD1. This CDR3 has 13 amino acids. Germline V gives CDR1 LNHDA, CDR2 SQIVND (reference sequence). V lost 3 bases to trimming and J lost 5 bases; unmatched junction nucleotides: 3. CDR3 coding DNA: TGTGCCAGTAGTATTCGGACAGGGAACGAGCAGTACTTC. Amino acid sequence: CASSIRTGNEQYF.

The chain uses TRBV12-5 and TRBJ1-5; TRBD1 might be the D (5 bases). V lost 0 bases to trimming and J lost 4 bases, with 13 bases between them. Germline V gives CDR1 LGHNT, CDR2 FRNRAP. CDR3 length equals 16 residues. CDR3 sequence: CASGLVLSTGNQPQHF. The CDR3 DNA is TGTGCTAGTGGTTTGGTCCTTAGCACAGGTAATCAGCCCCAGCATTTT.

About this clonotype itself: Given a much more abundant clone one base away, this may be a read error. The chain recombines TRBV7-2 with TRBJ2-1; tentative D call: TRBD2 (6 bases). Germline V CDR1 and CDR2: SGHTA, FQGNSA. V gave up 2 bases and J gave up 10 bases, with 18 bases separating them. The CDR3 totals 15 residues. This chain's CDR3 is CASSLRSGAPREQFF. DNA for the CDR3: TGTGCCAGCAGCTTACGGTCGGGAGCTCCACGAGAGCAGTTCTTC.

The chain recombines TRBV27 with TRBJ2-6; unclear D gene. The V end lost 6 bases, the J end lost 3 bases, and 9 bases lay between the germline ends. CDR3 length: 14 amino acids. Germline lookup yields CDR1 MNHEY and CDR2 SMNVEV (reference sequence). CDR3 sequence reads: CASSSAGGANVLTF. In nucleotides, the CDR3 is TGTGCCAGCAGCTCTGCTGGTGGGGCCAACGTCCTGACTTTC.

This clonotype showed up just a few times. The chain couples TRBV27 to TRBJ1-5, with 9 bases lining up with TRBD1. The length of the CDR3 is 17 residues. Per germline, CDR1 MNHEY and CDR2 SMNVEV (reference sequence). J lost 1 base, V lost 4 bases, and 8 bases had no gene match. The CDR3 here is CASSSRTGARSNQPQHF. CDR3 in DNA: TGTGCCAGCAGTTCTAGGACAGGGGCTAGAAGCAATCAGCCCCAGCATTTT.

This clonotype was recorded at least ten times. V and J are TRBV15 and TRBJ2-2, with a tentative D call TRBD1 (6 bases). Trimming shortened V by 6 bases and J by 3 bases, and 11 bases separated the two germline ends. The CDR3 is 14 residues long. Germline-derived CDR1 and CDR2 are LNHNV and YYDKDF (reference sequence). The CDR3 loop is CATSLQGYTGELFF. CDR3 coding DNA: TGTGCCACCAGTCTGCAGGGGTACACCGGGGAGCTGTTTTTT.

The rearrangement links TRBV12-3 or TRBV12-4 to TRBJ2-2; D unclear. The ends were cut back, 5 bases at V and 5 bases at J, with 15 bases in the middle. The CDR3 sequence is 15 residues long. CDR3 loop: CASSVMSSLTGELFF. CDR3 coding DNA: TGTGCCAGCAGTGTCATGTCGAGCCTTACCGGGGAGCTGTTTTTT.

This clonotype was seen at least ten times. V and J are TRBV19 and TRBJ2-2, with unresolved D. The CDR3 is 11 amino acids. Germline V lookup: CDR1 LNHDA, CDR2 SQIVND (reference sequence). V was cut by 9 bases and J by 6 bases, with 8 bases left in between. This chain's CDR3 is CASSRAGELFF. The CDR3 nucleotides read TGTGCCAGCAGCCGAGCCGGGGAGCTGTTTTTT.

CDR3: CASSLRGPEETQYF. The CDR3 bases are TGTGCCAGCAGCTTGCGGGGGCCGGAAGAGACCCAGTACTTC. The chain carries TRBV13 and TRBJ2-5; TRBD2 is a possible D gene (7 bases). V shed 3 bases and J shed 3 bases, with 11 bases lying between them. This CDR3 region has 14 residues. Looked up from germline, CDR1 is PRHDT and CDR2 is FYEKMQ (reference sequence). Complete variable domain (other parts from reference TRBV13 and TRBJ2-5): AAGVIQSPRHLIKEKRETATLKCYPIPRHDTVYWYQQGPGQDPQFLISFYEKMQSDKGSIPDRFSAQQFSDYHSELNMSSLELGDSALYFCASSLRGPEETQYFGPGTRLLVL.

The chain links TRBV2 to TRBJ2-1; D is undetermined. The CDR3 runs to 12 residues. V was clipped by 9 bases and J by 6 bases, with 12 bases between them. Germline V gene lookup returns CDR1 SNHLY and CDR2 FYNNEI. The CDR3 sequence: CARTGSGNEQFF. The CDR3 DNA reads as TGTGCCAGGACCGGATCTGGCAATGAGCAGTTCTTC.